Reported below is one TCR beta chain. Its matching antigen is unknown. The data were obtained in a study of immune evolution from preneoplasia to lung adenocarcinoma. Study-wide findings and caveats: Later-stage lesions seemingly showed higher T cell density and diversity than normal lung.

TCRdb's table, derived via immunoSEQ multiplex PCR, lists solely in-frame clones and lacks some. The repertoire holds a few thousand clones, with over 80% as singletons. V dropped 7 bases and J dropped 5 bases, with 15 bases sitting between them. CDR1 MNHNS and CDR2 SASEGT come from the germline V gene. This CDR3 is 14 amino acids long. The chain joins TRBV6-1 to TRBJ2-1; D is undetermined. Sample: FFPE adjacent normal lung tissue. The TCR was taken from a donor older than 65 with lung adenocarcinoma. The CDR3 loop is CASKITAGHNEQFF. The CDR3 DNA sequence: TGTGCCAGCAAAATAACGGCAGGTCACAATGAGCAGTTCTTC.